Listed here are 6 T cell receptor beta chains from one sample, sequenced in a study of T-cell memory formation after mild COVID-19. TCRdb re-called the 5' RACE reads with MiXCR, one entry per CDR3 protein. The data contain some 600,000 distinct CDR3 sequences, roughly 17% of them singletons. Specimen: PBMCs or a T cell subset sorted from them (not recorded which). The receptor set was obtained from an adult woman who had mild COVID-19 (a few samples of this study predate the infection). Cell type and time point are not known.

This clonotype was recorded at least ten times. The chain has TRBV27 and TRBJ2-1; possibly TRBD2 for D (6 bases). Germline lookup yields CDR1 MNHEY and CDR2 SMNVEV (reference sequence). Trimming shortened V by 3 bases and J by 7 bases, and 19 bases separated the two germline ends. This CDR3 region has 16 residues. Here the CDR3 DNA reads TGTGCCAGCAGTTTCCTTGGGGCGGGAATTGGGAATGAGCAGTTCTTC. Its protein product is CASSFLGAGIGNEQFF.

This clonotype was recorded a few times. The CDR3 sequence: CASSLVGGTESSYEQYF. The CDR3 DNA follows: TGTGCCAGCAGCTTAGTAGGCGGGACGGAGAGCTCCTACGAGCAGTACTTC. The chain is built from TRBV7-6 and TRBJ2-7; TRBD2 is a possible D gene (6 bases). The CDR3 loop spans 17 amino acids. The V gene lost 1 base and the J gene lost 0 bases, with 16 bases spanning the gap. Germline V CDR1 and CDR2: SGHVS, FNYEAQ.

The sample holds a few counts of this clonotype. V is TRBV6-5 and J is TRBJ2-7; 10 bases are a match to TRBD2. The J segment lost 7 bases and the V segment lost 0 bases, leaving 9 bases of the junction unmatched. The CDR3 is 16 residues long. From germline, CDR1 is MNHEY and CDR2 SVGAGI. CDR3 region: CASSYSALAGDQEQYF. For the CDR3, the DNA is TGTGCCAGCAGTTACTCGGCCCTAGCGGGAGACCAGGAGCAGTACTTC.

The J gene is TRBJ2-3, the V gene TRBV10-3; D is perhaps TRBD2 (5 bases). This CDR3 region has 14 residues. V lost 0 bases to trimming and J lost 5 bases, with 9 bases between them. Germline assignment: CDR1 ENHRY and CDR2 SYGVKD. The DNA of the CDR3 is TGTGCCATCAGTGAGTCGTGGGGAGTAGATACGCAGTATTTT. Its protein is CAISESWGVDTQYF.

CDR3 DNA sequence: TGTGCCAGCAGCAAACCCCGCGGAACTGTTGGCACTGAAGCTTTCTTT. Amino acids: CASSKPRGTVGTEAFF. The V and J genes are TRBV21-1 and TRBJ1-1. TRBV21-1 is listed as a pseudogene. CDR3 length: 16 amino acids.

This clonotype occurred many times. This chain links TRBV12-3 or TRBV12-4 with TRBJ2-1; 7 nucleotides agree with TRBD1. The CDR3 loop spans 14 amino acids. J gave up 8 bases and V 4 bases, and 8 bases lay outside the gene matches. Written as DNA, the CDR3 is TGTGCCAGCAGTTACGGACAGGCATGGGATGAGCAGTTCTTC. Translation: CASSYGQAWDEQFF.